The present entry profiles one T cell receptor (beta chain) with its context. Its antigen is undetermined. This record belongs to a study of T cells in localized non-small cell lung cancer. General study findings and limits: Uninvolved adjacent lung showed peak T cell clonality, exceeding tumor. Because sequencing included only one region (of the tumor), heterogeneity remains possible. Patients showing higher blood T cell density tended to see longer overall survival. Paired adjacent lung recovered a median roughly 50 of the top 100 tumor clones.

Data came from immunoSEQ multiplex PCR; TCRdb stores just in-frame clones and leaves some out. The sample holds 5,000 to 6,500 clones, 20% to 25% seen once. CDR3 size: 14 residues. Germline V gene sequence: CDR1 SGHDN, CDR2 FVKESK. Unmatched junction bases numbered 3, after V lost 2 bases and J lost 6 bases. The chain recombines TRBV14 with TRBJ2-7; 11 positions agree with TRBD2. The sequence was collected from a female donor over 55 with stage I lung adenocarcinoma. The material sequenced was lung tumor tissue, taken before any cancer treatment. CDR3 amino acids: CASSQTSGSGEQYF. CDR3 nucleotides: TGTGCCAGCAGCCAAACTAGCGGGAGTGGCGAGCAGTACTTC.